This TCR beta chain was sequenced for a study of beta chain features in type 1 diabetes. Study observations and caveats: Still unanswered here is whether HLA type influences TCRB rearrangement.

Regarding this clone: What it binds is not known.

Per germline, CDR1 MNHEY and CDR2 SVGAGI. This CDR3 contains 15 residues. Trimming took 4 bases from V and 3 from J; bases not matched to a gene: 7. Every isolated RNA sample was fully reverse transcribed, so sequencing captured expressed TCRB transcripts. Naive, central memory and regulatory T cell samples came to a mean of approximately 3.57 million reads. Assay used: immunoSEQ multiplex PCR; TCRdb lists only in-frame clones, some missing. The table includes about 350,000 clones, about 19% detected once. Central memory, naive, regulatory and stem cell-like memory CD4+ cells were sorted by CD45RO/CCR7/CD25/CD127/CD95/CD27.

The clonotype comes from a woman between 18 and 29 years old in good health. The sequenced sample consisted of naive CD4+ T cells from blood. The chain joins TRBV6-5 to TRBJ1-2; TRBD1 matches at 8 bases. The CDR3 loop is CASSSLQGGHYGYTF. In DNA form, the CDR3 reads TGTGCCAGCAGTTCCCTACAGGGGGGTCACTATGGCTACACCTTC.